This T cell receptor beta chain was recovered during a study of identifying expanded T cells in peripheral blood. Sequencing used immunoSEQ multiplex PCR; TCRdb keeps in-frame clones, though not all of them. Among 85,000 to 120,000 clones, about 91% were seen once, and the ten largest hold approximately 14%. This clone has just a few counts. Its target is unknown. Study-wide results and caveats: Technical replicates showed roughly 1.2 changed clones; two weeks 15 to 20; four weeks 19. Variance in clone template counts between roughly two-week samples significantly increased with total template count across all healthy donors.

Trimming removed 1 base at V and 7 bases at J, with 19 bases between. The CDR3 extends over 16 amino acids. Collection occurred without any documented infections or immune events in donors. The gene calls are TRBV23-1 and TRBJ1-2; tentative D call: TRBD1 (5 bases). TRBV23-1 is labeled an ORF, and its function is uncertain. The sequence was collected from a person aged 18 to 69 in good health. Sequencing was done on a sample of blood. The CDR3 loop reads CASSQLKVEGRAGYTF. CDR3 DNA: TGCGCCAGCAGTCAATTAAAGGTCGAGGGGAGAGCTGGCTACACCTTC.